This T cell receptor beta chain is from a study of blood T cell repertoires in COVID-19. This clone was detected once. Libraries were prepared by immunoSEQ multiplex PCR; TCRdb keeps only in-frame clonotypes and omits some of them. Of around 140,000 clones in the sample, around 89% were seen once. The V end was cut by 9 bases, the J end by 4 bases, with 15 bases between. The CDR3 runs 14 residues. The origin of this receptor is a man in his 70s with active COVID-19. The source material was peripheral blood. This chain connects TRBV23-1 to TRBJ1-4; D is possibly TRBD1 (5 bases). TRBV23-1 is an ORF, with its function uncertain. CDR3 coding DNA: TGCGCCAGTGTACCGACAGTCCGTAATGAAAAACTGTTTTTT. Protein product: CASVPTVRNEKLFF.